This T cell receptor (beta chain) stems from a study of early T cells in non-severe SARS-CoV-2 infection. Study as a whole: Unsorted whole blood bulk RNA was sequenced, with unpaired chains. Notes on the study in general: Private and CD4 specificities were missed by VDJdb matching, which favored anti-spike CD8 responses.

The TCR library protocol attached unique molecular identifiers to the individual cDNA molecules. Each CDR3 protein gets one entry after TCRdb re-called the 5' RACE reads with MiXCR. Of 25,000 to 30,000 distinct CDR3 sequences in the sample, approximately 4% were seen once. This clonotype appeared many times. The antigen is not known. Specimen: whole blood. This TCR derives from an adult who was a healthcare worker with PCR-confirmed SARS-CoV-2 infection or an uninfected control (not recorded which).

The chain's CDR3 is CASSLASGRGFEQFF. The CDR3 DNA is TGTGCCAGCAGTTTGGCCAGCGGGAGAGGGTTTGAGCAGTTCTTC. The rearrangement uses TRBV27 and TRBJ2-1; 8 bases align to TRBD2. The CDR3 contains 15 residues. Unmatched junction bases numbered 10, after V lost 3 bases and J lost 9 bases. The germline gives CDR1 MNHEY, CDR2 SMNVEV (reference sequence).